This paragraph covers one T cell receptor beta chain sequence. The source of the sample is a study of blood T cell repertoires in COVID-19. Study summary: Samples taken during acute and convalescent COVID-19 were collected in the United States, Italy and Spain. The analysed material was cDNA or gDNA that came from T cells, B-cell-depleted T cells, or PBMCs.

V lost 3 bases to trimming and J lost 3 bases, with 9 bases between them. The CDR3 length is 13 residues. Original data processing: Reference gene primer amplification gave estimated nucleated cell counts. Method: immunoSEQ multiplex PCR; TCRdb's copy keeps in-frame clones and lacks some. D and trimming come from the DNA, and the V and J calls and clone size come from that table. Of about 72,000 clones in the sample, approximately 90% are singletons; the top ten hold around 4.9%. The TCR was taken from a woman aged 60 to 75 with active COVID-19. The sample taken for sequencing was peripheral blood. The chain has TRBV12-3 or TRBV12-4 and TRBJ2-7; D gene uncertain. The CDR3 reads CASSLAASYEQYF. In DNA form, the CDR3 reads TGTGCCAGCAGTTTGGCGGCAAGCTACGAGCAGTACTTC.